This TCR beta chain was captured in a study of graft-versus-host responses after intestinal transplantation. Overall study context: Transplants were multivisceral, liver-intestinal, or isolated intestinal. Every transplant recipient was induced with anti-thymocyte globulin, then maintained on tacrolimus and steroids for about 3 years.

V lost 6 bases, J lost 3 bases, and 11 bases lay in between. CDR1 and CDR2 from the germline V gene are MNHEY and SVGAGI. The CDR3 has 13 residues. Study results and caveats: Peak circulating GvH clone levels were associated with early post-transplant HvG declines. Recipient marrow showed GvH clones, some seen first in ileum or blood.

Only a few counts were recorded for this clone. What it recognizes is unknown. Data came from immunoSEQ multiplex PCR; TCRdb stores just in-frame clones and leaves some out. This sample has tens of thousands of clones; 88% occur once, and the top ten carry under 0.3%. This chain joins TRBV6-5 and TRBJ1-2, with D tentatively TRBD1 (5 bases). This specimen consisted of unstimulated CD4+ T cells sorted from spleen or lymph node cells, obtained before transplant. The TCR was taken from a human donor who was the organ donor for an intestinal transplant. CDR3 protein: CASRLKGYYGYTF. CDR3 nucleotide sequence: TGTGCCAGCAGGTTAAAGGGGTACTATGGCTACACCTTC.